Below, 11 T cell receptor beta chains from the same sample are listed, as sequenced in a study of cytomegalovirus exposure and HLA in healthy donors. The assay was immunoSEQ multiplex PCR, and TCRdb's table has in-frame clones only and misses some. The sample includes approximately 140,000 clones, roughly 90% seen only once; the top ten take just under 3%. Sequences were obtained from PBMCs. The receptor set was obtained from a man between 18 and 35 years old in good health and CMV-seronegative.

As concerns this clone: Other DNA sequences of this sample code for an identical CDR3. The gene calls are TRBV9 and TRBJ2-2, with D maybe TRBD1 (6 bases). CDR1 SGDLS and CDR2 YYNGEE come from the germline V gene. The V end lost 0 bases, the J end lost 3 bases, and 9 bases lay between the germline ends. The CDR3 is 15 residues long. For the CDR3, the DNA is TGTGCCAGCAGCGTAGTGTCAGGGGACACCGGGGAGCTGTTTTTT. Protein: CASSVVSGDTGELFF. The full variable domain, its missing parts supplied by reference TRBV9 and TRBJ2-2, is DSGVTQTPKHLITATGQRVTLRCSPRSGDLSVYWYQQSLDQGLQFLIQYYNGEERAKGNILERFSAQQFPDLHSELNLSSLELGDSALYFCASSVVSGDTGELFFGEGSRLTVL.

The count of this clone is one. The genes are TRBV19 and TRBJ2-5; no clear D gene. The CDR3 sequence is 15 residues long. V was clipped by 1 base and J by 1 base, with 10 bases between them. Germline values: CDR1 LNHDA, CDR2 SQIVND (reference sequence). CDR3 sequence reads: CASSIGRGLQETQYF. CDR3 nucleotide sequence: TGTGCCAGTAGTATAGGGCGAGGCCTCCAAGAGACCCAGTACTTC. The full variable domain, rest sourced from reference TRBV19 and TRBJ2-5, is DGGITQSPKYLFRKEGQNVTLSCEQNLNHDAMYWYRQDPGQGLRLIYYSQIVNDFQKGDIAEGYSVSREKKESFPLTVTSAQKNPTAFYLCASSIGRGLQETQYFGPGTRLLVL.

The chain employs TRBV28 and TRBJ1-5; a weak D match, TRBD1 (5 bases). Germline V gene lookup returns CDR1 MDHEN and CDR2 SYDVKM. V gave up 4 bases and J gave up 0 bases, with 13 bases separating them. This CDR3 has 16 amino acids. This CDR3 reads CASSSPWGNSNQPQHF. In DNA, the CDR3 is TGTGCCAGCAGTTCCCCTTGGGGCAATAGCAATCAGCCCCAGCATTTT.

The V call is TRBV9, the J call TRBJ2-3; 12 bases line up with TRBD1. Germline trimming cut 3 bases from V and 10 bases from J; bases unmatched to any gene: 9. Germline V gene lookup returns CDR1 SGDLS and CDR2 YYNGEE. The CDR3 extends over 15 amino acids. The CDR3 sequence is CASSDFGTGGGSQYF. DNA for the CDR3: TGTGCCAGCAGCGACTTTGGGACAGGGGGCGGTTCGCAGTATTTT.

The genes are TRBV30 and TRBJ1-5, with TRBD1 as a possible D gene (5 bases). The CDR3 spans 16 residues. The V end lost 1 base, the J end lost 7 bases, and 20 bases lay between the germline ends. Germline values: CDR1 GTSNPN, CDR2 SVGIG (reference sequence). CDR3 in DNA: TGTGCCTGGAGTGCAAAGTCGGGGTTACGGGGGCAGCCCCAGCATTTT. Amino acids: CAWSAKSGLRGQPQHF.

This clone has more than one count but fewer than ten. The CDR3 reads CASGLGGGNEQFF. CDR3 coding DNA: TGTGCTAGTGGTTTGGGAGGTGGCAATGAGCAGTTCTTC. V and J are TRBV12-5 and TRBJ2-1; D unclear. In germline, CDR1 is LGHNT, CDR2 FRNRAP. The V and J ends lost 1 base and 6 bases respectively, with 7 bases between them. This CDR3 is 13 amino acids long.

The chain carries TRBV27 and TRBJ2-3, with 10 bases matching TRBD2. The ends lost 2 bases at V and 4 bases at J; junction bases unmatched: 15. This CDR3 is 19 amino acids long. Germline V CDR1 and CDR2: MNHEY, SMNVEV (reference sequence). The CDR3 region has the DNA TGTGCCAGCAGTTTACTCGTAGCGGGAGGACCTAGAGAGTCAGATACGCAGTATTTT. Protein sequence: CASSLLVAGGPRESDTQYF.

This clone was found once. The gene calls are TRBV5-1 and TRBJ2-3; the match to TRBD2 covers 13 bases. From germline, CDR1 is SGHRS and CDR2 YFSETQ. The CDR3 consists of 18 residues. Trimming at V came to 4 bases and at J to 4 bases, leaving 12 bases not matched to a gene. The CDR3 bases are TGCGCCAGCAGCCCGAACTTACTAGCGGGGGGGATCGCAGATACGCAGTATTTT. It encodes CASSPNLLAGGIADTQYF.

The chain is built from TRBV4-2 and TRBJ1-1; perhaps TRBD1 as D (6 bases). CDR1 and CDR2 from the germline V gene are LGHNA and YNFKEQ. This CDR3 is built from 14 residues. V was cut by 4 bases and J by 4 bases, with 13 bases left in between. The DNA for the CDR3 is TGTGCCAGCAGCCCTATGGGACATCTCACTGAAGCTTTCTTT. This sequence encodes CASSPMGHLTEAFF.

This clone was observed a single time. This chain links TRBV6-1 with TRBJ2-7; D is unresolved. Germline assignment: CDR1 MNHNS and CDR2 SASEGT. This CDR3 comprises 14 residues. V lost 2 bases to trimming and J lost 2 bases, with 10 bases between them. The CDR3 is CASSENIQTYEQYF. The CDR3 nucleotides read TGTGCCAGCAGTGAAAATATACAGACCTACGAGCAGTACTTC.

The V gene is TRBV19, the J gene TRBJ1-6; the D gene is possibly TRBD1 (6 bases). The CDR3 is made up of 13 amino acids. Trimming shortened V by 5 bases and J by 9 bases, and 11 bases separated the two germline ends. Germline V lookup: CDR1 LNHDA, CDR2 SQIVND (reference sequence). The CDR3 coding sequence is TGTGCCAGTAGTCAGGGGAGAGGTTCACCCCTCCACTTT. Translation gives CASSQGRGSPLHF.